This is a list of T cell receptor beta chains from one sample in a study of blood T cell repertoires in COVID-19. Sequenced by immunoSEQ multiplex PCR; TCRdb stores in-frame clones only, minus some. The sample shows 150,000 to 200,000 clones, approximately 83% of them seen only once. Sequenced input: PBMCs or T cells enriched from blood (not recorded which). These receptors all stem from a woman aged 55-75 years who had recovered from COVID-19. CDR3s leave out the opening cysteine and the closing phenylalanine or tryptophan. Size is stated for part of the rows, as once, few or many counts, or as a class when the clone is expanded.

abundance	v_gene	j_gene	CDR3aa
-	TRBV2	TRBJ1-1	ASSPPGTARIAF
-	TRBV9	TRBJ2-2	ASSVAGGGTGELF
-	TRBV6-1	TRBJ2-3	ASSEEGLAGTTDTQY
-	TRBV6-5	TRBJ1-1	ASSYSPRVNTEAF
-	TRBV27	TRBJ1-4	ASSLSRGNEKLF
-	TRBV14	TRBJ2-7	ASSQGSVVVGYEQY
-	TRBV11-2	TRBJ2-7	ASSFSDRDYEQY
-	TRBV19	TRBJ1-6	ASSNFGGRNYNSPLH
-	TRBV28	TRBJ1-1	ASGETTKGAF
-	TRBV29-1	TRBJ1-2	SASAGQGAYGYT
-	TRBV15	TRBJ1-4	ATSSRTGGNEKLF
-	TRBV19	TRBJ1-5	ASSIGTGYQPQH
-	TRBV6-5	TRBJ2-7	ASSRSGGASYEQY
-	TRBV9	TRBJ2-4	ASSPQGAENIQY
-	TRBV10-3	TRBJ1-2	AISESQGQNTDGYT
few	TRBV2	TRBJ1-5	ASRRRADSNQPQH
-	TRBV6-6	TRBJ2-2	ASRGYNTGELF
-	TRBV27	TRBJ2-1	ASRAGTSGRNEQF
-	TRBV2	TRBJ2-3	ASSEARDTQY
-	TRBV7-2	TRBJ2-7	ASSLGGGVAGVRNEQY
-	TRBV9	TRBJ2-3	ASSVGSGRGTDTQY
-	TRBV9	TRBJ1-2	ASSGIFSFGYT
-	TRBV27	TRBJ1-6	ASSSTGVGNSPLH